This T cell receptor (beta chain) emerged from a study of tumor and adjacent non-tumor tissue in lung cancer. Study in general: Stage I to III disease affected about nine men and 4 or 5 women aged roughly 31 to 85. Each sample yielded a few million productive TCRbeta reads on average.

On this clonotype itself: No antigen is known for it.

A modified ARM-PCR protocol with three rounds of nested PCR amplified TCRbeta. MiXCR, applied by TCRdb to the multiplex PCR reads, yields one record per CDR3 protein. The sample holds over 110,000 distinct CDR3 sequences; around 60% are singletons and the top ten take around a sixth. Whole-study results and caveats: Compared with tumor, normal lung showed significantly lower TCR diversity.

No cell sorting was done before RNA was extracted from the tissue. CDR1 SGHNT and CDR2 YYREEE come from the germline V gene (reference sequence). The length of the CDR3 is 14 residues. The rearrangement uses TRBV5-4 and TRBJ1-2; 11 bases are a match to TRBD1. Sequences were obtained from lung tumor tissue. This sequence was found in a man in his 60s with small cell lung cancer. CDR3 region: CVSSLDRGPYGYTF. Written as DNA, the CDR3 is TGTGTCAGTAGCTTGGACAGGGGGCCCTATGGCTACACCTTC.